One and the same sample provided the 6 T cell receptor beta chains below, sequenced in a study of shared clonotypes between healthy human individuals. The protocol was immunoSEQ multiplex PCR, while the TCRdb copy is restricted to in-frame clones and leaves out a portion. The sample consists of 170,000 or so clones, 60% to 75% of them appearing once. Sequencing was performed on memory CD4+ T cells sorted from blood. As for subset: CD45RA-negative fraction. The receptors originated from a man in his thirties or forties in good health.

Notes on this clone: The same CDR3 also results from other DNA sequences found in this sample. The V and J genes are TRBV6-5 and TRBJ2-3; 9 bases map to TRBD1. Germline CDR1 reads MNHEY; CDR2 reads SVGAGI. The CDR3 runs to 13 residues. Losses at the gene ends were 6 bases for V and 3 bases for J; bases not matched to a gene: 1. This CDR3 reads CASRGQGTDTQYF. The CDR3 DNA sequence: TGTGCCAGCAGGGGACAGGGAACAGATACGCAGTATTTT.

This chain uses TRBV7-9 with TRBJ2-3, with 7 bases lining up with TRBD1. V dropped 7 bases and J dropped 9; count of bases not matched to a gene: 7. CDR1 and CDR2 (germline): SEHNR, FQNEAQ (reference sequence). This CDR3 spans 12 amino acids. The CDR3, as DNA: TGTGCCAGCACTCCCACAGGGGCCACGCAGTATTTT. Translation gives CASTPTGATQYF.

This sequence joins TRBV11-2 and TRBJ2-1; the D is unclear. CDR3 length: 15 residues. The ends were cut back, 5 bases at V and 10 bases at J, with 21 bases in the middle. Looked up from germline, CDR1 is SGHAT and CDR2 is FQNNGV. This CDR3 reads CASSPAWGRSGEQFF. The CDR3 bases are TGTGCCAGCAGCCCCGCCTGGGGTCGATCTGGAGAGCAGTTCTTC.

The chain combines TRBV29-1 with TRBJ1-2, with D possibly TRBD1 on 6 matching bases. Germline CDR1 SQVTM, CDR2 ANQGSEA. Deletions cut 3 bases from V and 4 bases from J, with 12 bases between. The CDR3 loop spans 13 amino acids. DNA for the CDR3: TGCAGCGTTGATGAACAGGGACCCTATGGCTACACCTTC. This encodes CSVDEQGPYGYTF. The entire variable domain, with the rest obtained from reference TRBV29-1 and TRBJ1-2, is as follows: SAVISQKPSRDICQRGTSLTIQCQVDSQVTMMFWYRQQPGQSLTLIATANQGSEATYESGFVIDKFPISRPNLTFSTLTVSNMSPEDSSIYLCSVDEQGPYGYTFGSGTRLTVV.

The chain carries TRBV5-1 and TRBJ2-2; weak D call: TRBD1 (7 bases). The CDR3 spans 15 residues. Germline CDR1 and CDR2: SGHRS and YFSETQ. Trimming removed 0 bases at V and 5 bases at J, with 11 bases between. The CDR3 loop is CASSLATGRTGELFF. The CDR3 DNA reads TGCGCCAGCAGCTTGGCGACAGGGAGGACCGGGGAGCTGTTTTTT.

This rearrangement joins TRBV6-6 to TRBJ2-7; 11 nucleotides match TRBD1. In germline, CDR1 is MNHNY, CDR2 SVGAGI (reference sequence). CDR3 length equals 15 residues. J lost 3 bases, V lost 2 bases, and 3 bases had no gene match. The CDR3 loop is CASSYTGTGGYEQYF. In DNA, the CDR3 is TGTGCCAGCAGTTACACCGGGACAGGGGGCTACGAGCAGTACTTC.